This paragraph reports one T cell receptor beta chain. The table lists this clonotype with many counts. Its recognized antigen is unknown. Per-base quality was not reported, and no clone a single base away is much larger than it. The roughly 39 donors, aged roughly 6 to 95 years, were systemically healthy Caucasian individuals from Russia. Each donor gave 8 to 10 milliliters of peripheral blood, drawn into EDTA-treated Vacutainer tubes. PBMCs were isolated by Ficoll-Paque density-gradient centrifugation, with at least 7 million obtained per sample. Total RNA, at least 6 micrograms per sample, was extracted from PBMCs with Trizol reagent. The percentages of naive CD45RAhigh/CD27high T cells were determined by flow cytometry on a PBMC aliquot from every donor. The germline V and J ends show losses of 6 bases and 3 bases respectively, and no gene match explains 7 bases of the junction. The CDR3 numbers 16 residues from cysteine through phenylalanine. Of the read, only the CDR3 DNA is kept; its 48 bases are in frame from base 1. CDR1 and CDR2 are drawn from the germline V gene: SQVTM, ANQGSEA.

Libraries were constructed by 5' RACE. The sequencer listed for this sample is Illumina HiSeq 2500. A second about 7 to 11 cycle PCR used a sample-barcoded 5' primer and a J-beta primer mix. A unique molecular identifier was introduced onto each TCR beta cDNA molecule by a template-switch 5' adaptor carrying 12 random nucleotides. Each sample yielded at least 3 million CDR3-containing paired-end reads. All of the RNA was converted into first-strand cDNA using the Mint cDNA synthesis kit, with a TRBC-specific oligonucleotide serving as the primer. Following uracil-DNA glycosylase treatment, a first 18-cycle PCR with universal primers M1SS and BC2_uni_R was performed on all cDNA. For the original study's pipeline: Normalization of each sample was performed by random selection of 1 million high-quality reads, each carrying a distinct molecular identifier. Reads sharing molecular identifiers were discarded rather than binned into consensus sequences. MiTCR, run with a Q25 quality threshold and the strictest error-elimination algorithm, handled CDR3 identification, clonotype clustering and error correction. A nonparametric unseen species model with Euler transformation was used to estimate lower-bound total TCR beta diversity. The public reads were run again by TCRdb, first through fastp at Q25 and then through MiXCR, and only productive beta chains were kept. Each CDR3 protein gets just one entry, which takes the most common genes and DNA from the rows behind it. None of the V and J calls come from the authors' own analysis; TCRdb made them. Across this sample there are roughly 680,000 distinct CDR3 sequences, with 20% to 25% seen only once. The ten most abundant clones make up approximately 3.6% of the sample.

The sample belongs to a study of blood T cells in healthy people across ages (dated by TCRdb to the mid-2010s). Background on the whole study: Template switching captured roughly one uniquely barcoded TCR beta cDNA molecule per two T cells in model experiments. Using deep sequencing normalized with unique cDNA molecular identifiers, the study measured how TCR beta repertoire diversity changes with age. The donors were split into four age groups: young (average around 17 years), middle-aged (around 40), aged (about 56) and long-lived (roughly 77). Donors of different ages were randomly distributed across sequencing lanes to avoid experimental bias. For two donors (one aged 18 to 30 and one aged 80 or older), the study analyzed two additional independent replicas of 1 million unique cDNA reads from the same blood draw. General conclusions and limits of the study: Because the CMV infection status of the donors was unknown, age-related changes in expanded clonotypes may potentially have been confounded. The long-lived group showed more naive CD4+ T cells, fewer expanded clones and increased TCR diversity than the aged group, suggesting age selection. Bulk unsorted PBMC profiling prevented conclusive comparison of naive and antigen-experienced compartments. The percentage of naive T cells measured by flow cytometry correlated strongly with observed TCR beta diversity. Total diversity estimates from one million sequenced T cells were considered lower bounds and underestimates. As age increased, observed TCR beta diversity per million T cells dropped in a roughly linear way, and a significant reduction was already evident by age 40.

This chain joins TRBV29-1 to TRBJ2-2; 13 middle bases align to TRBD2. The clonotype comes from a man in his 70s in good health. Specimen: blood. The DNA is as follows: TGCAGCGTCCGTGGACTAGCGGGGGCTTACACCGGGGAGCTGTTTTTT. This gives the protein CSVRGLAGAYTGELFF.